The 30 T cell receptor beta chains below were found in one sample sequenced in a study of T cell responses to AZD1222 COVID-19 vaccine. TCRdb keeps only in-frame clones here, not all; method: immunoSEQ multiplex PCR. The sample includes about 150,000 clones, around 90% of them seen just once. The sequences come from peripheral blood, collected on day 0 of AZD1222 vaccination. These receptors were taken from an adult in good health.

The genes are TRBV11-2 and TRBJ2-5; D is ambiguous. The CDR3 totals 15 residues. The germline V and J ends were trimmed by 6 bases and 4 bases, with 18 bases remaining between them. In germline, CDR1 is SGHAT, CDR2 FQNNGV. CDR3 sequence (DNA): TGTGCCAGCAGTAGCTGGGGTCGGCGTGTAGAGACCCAGTACTTC. This translates into CASSSWGRRVETQYF. Complete variable domain (other parts from reference TRBV11-2 and TRBJ2-5): EAGVAQSPRYKIIEKRQSVAFWCNPISGHATLYWYQQILGQGPKLLIQFQNNGVVDDSQLPKDRFSAERLKGVDSTLKIQPAKLEDSAVYLCASSSWGRRVETQYFGPGTRLLVL.

CDR3 residues: CAISEIWAANEQFF. CDR3 DNA: TGTGCCATCAGTGAGATCTGGGCCGCCAATGAGCAGTTCTTC. The rearrangement uses TRBV10-3 and TRBJ2-1, with D unresolved. Germline V gene data show CDR1 as ENHRY and CDR2 as SYGVKD. CDR3 length equals 14 residues. V was clipped by 2 bases and J by 6 bases, with 11 bases between them.

The V call is TRBV12-3 or TRBV12-4, the J call TRBJ1-3; D uncertain. V was pared by 6 bases and J by 4 bases, with 10 bases between. CDR3 length equals 13 residues. The CDR3 DNA is TGTGCCAGCAGCCCGACCTCCGGAAACACCATATATTTT. Protein product: CASSPTSGNTIYF.

J is TRBJ2-7 and V is TRBV2, with a possible D match to TRBD1 (6 bases). The CDR3 is 15 residues long. Trimming stripped 4 bases from V and 3 bases from J, with 16 bases between. In germline, CDR1 is SNHLY, CDR2 FYNNEI. CDR3 sequence reads: CASSARLGQNYEQYF. As DNA, the CDR3 is TGTGCCAGCAGTGCAAGGTTAGGACAGAACTACGAGCAGTACTTC. The complete variable domain, with remaining parts taken from reference TRBV2 and TRBJ2-7, reads EPEVTQTPSHQVTQMGQEVILRCVPISNHLYFYWYRQILGQKVEFLVSFYNNEISEKSEIFDDQFSVERPDGSNFTLKIRSTKLEDSAMYFCASSARLGQNYEQYFGPGTRLTVT.

The V and J genes are TRBV6-1 and TRBJ2-5, with 12 bases fitting TRBD2. The V gene end was trimmed by 4 bases and the J gene end by 5 bases; junction bases not matched to a gene: 20. In germline, CDR1 is MNHNS, CDR2 SASEGT. CDR3 length equals 20 residues. In DNA, the CDR3 is TGTGCCAGCAGTGCACGCACGCCGAGGGCTAGCGGGGGGGCCGTTGAGACCCAGTACTTC. It specifies CASSARTPRASGGAVETQYF.

The chain carries TRBV14 and TRBJ2-6; D is uncertain. Trimming took off 2 bases at V and 2 bases at J, with 22 bases between the two ends. The germline CDR1 and CDR2 sequences are SGHDN and FVKESK. The CDR3 spans 20 residues. The CDR3 spells CASSQLPNYSAAPGANVLTF. As DNA, the CDR3 is TGTGCCAGCAGCCAACTCCCCAACTACTCCGCAGCCCCTGGGGCCAACGTCCTGACTTTC.

The rearrangement links TRBV11-2 to TRBJ1-3; TRBD1 matches at 7 bases. Trimming removed 5 bases from V and 1 base from J; junction bases left unmatched: 8. Per germline, CDR1 SGHAT and CDR2 FQNNGV. The CDR3 extends over 16 amino acids. CDR3: CASSPRQGLSGNTIYF. CDR3 bases: TGTGCCAGCAGCCCCAGACAGGGTTTGTCTGGAAACACCATATATTTT.

The chain links TRBV11-2 to TRBJ2-7; D unresolved. Per the germline V gene, CDR1 is SGHAT and CDR2 is FQNNGV. Trimming pared 3 bases from V and 4 bases from J, leaving 16 bases between. CDR3 length: 15 amino acids. CDR3 sequence: CASSFRTVRPYEQYF. The CDR3 nucleotides read TGTGCCAGCAGCTTTAGGACGGTCAGGCCTTACGAGCAGTACTTC.

In DNA, the CDR3 is TGTGCCAGCAGTTACAGTCAGCCCCAGCATTTT. This codes for CASSYSQPQHF. This sequence joins TRBV12-3 or TRBV12-4 and TRBJ1-5; no reliable D call. V was clipped by 4 bases and J by 6 bases, with 4 bases between them. The CDR3 covers 11 residues.

This clone was recorded only once. The chain links TRBV11-2 to TRBJ1-3, with TRBD1 matching 9 bases. Germline V CDR1 and CDR2: SGHAT, FQNNGV. The CDR3 extends over 15 amino acids. The J segment lost 4 bases and the V segment lost 4 bases, leaving 5 bases of the junction unmatched. CDR3 nucleotides: TGTGCCAGCAGCTCGGGACAGGGAACCGGAAACACCATATATTTT. Its protein is CASSSGQGTGNTIYF.

This clone was seen only once. The gene calls are TRBV11-2 and TRBJ1-6, with a possible D match to TRBD1 (6 bases). Germline V CDR1 and CDR2: SGHAT, FQNNGV. The CDR3 runs 14 residues. The V end lost 5 bases, the J end lost 5 bases, and 10 bases lay between the germline ends. The CDR3 DNA sequence: TGTGCCAGCAGCCACCGGACAGATAATTCACCCCTCCACTTT. This translates into CASSHRTDNSPLHF. The full variable domain, completed using reference TRBV11-2 and TRBJ1-6, is EAGVAQSPRYKIIEKRQSVAFWCNPISGHATLYWYQQILGQGPKLLIQFQNNGVVDDSQLPKDRFSAERLKGVDSTLKIQPAKLEDSAVYLCASSHRTDNSPLHFGNGTRLTVT.

The chain couples TRBV30 to TRBJ2-7; a possible D gene is TRBD1 (6 bases). CDR1 is GTSNPN and CDR2 is SVGIG in the germline V gene (reference sequence). Trimming removed 3 bases at V and 2 bases at J, with 11 bases between. This CDR3 spans 13 amino acids. This CDR3 reads CAWSLGHPYEQYF. As DNA, the CDR3 is TGTGCCTGGAGCTTGGGACACCCCTACGAGCAGTACTTC. Full variable domain (rest looked up from reference TRBV30 and TRBJ2-7): SQTIHQWPATLVQPVGSPLSLECTVEGTSNPNLYWYRQAAGRGLQLLFYSVGIGQISSEVPQNLSASRPQDRQFILSSKKLLLSDSGFYLCAWSLGHPYEQYFGPGTRLTVT.

The rearrangement uses TRBV6-2 or TRBV6-3 and TRBJ1-1; D remains unclear. CDR3 length: 14 amino acids. With 0 bases removed from V and 1 base from J, the gap between germline ends came to 6 bases. CDR1 and CDR2 (germline): MNHEY, SVGEGT. The CDR3 spells CASSYSIKNTEAFF. CDR3 nucleotide sequence: TGTGCCAGCAGTTACTCGATTAAGAACACTGAAGCTTTCTTT.

V is TRBV20-1 and J is TRBJ2-7, with 9 bases matching TRBD1. Germline V CDR1 and CDR2: DFQATT, SNEGSKA (reference sequence). V shed 3 bases and J 2 bases; nucleotides not matched to a gene: 8. The CDR3 has 15 amino acids. The CDR3 DNA reads TGCAGTGCTAGTTACTCCGGGACAGGGACCTACGAGCAGTACTTC. This sequence encodes CSASYSGTGTYEQYF.

The rearrangement uses TRBV5-1 and TRBJ1-3; the D gene is possibly TRBD1 (6 bases). Germline V gene sequence: CDR1 SGHRS, CDR2 YFSETQ. The CDR3 is made up of 17 amino acids. The V end was cut by 0 bases, the J end by 0 bases, with 13 bases between. In DNA, the CDR3 is TGCGCCAGCAGCTTGGAGGGGGGCCCGAGCTCTGGAAACACCATATATTTT. Translating gives CASSLEGGPSSGNTIYF. Full variable domain (missing parts from reference TRBV5-1 and TRBJ1-3): KAGVTQTPRYLIKTRGQQVTLSCSPISGHRSVSWYQQTPGQGLQFLFEYFSETQRNKGNFPGRFSGRQFSNSRSEMNVSTLELGDSALYLCASSLEGGPSSGNTIYFGEGSWLTVV.

The CDR3 loop reads CASSPGTSGSYEQYF. Here the CDR3 DNA reads TGTGCCAGCAGCCCGGGGACTAGCGGGAGCTACGAGCAGTACTTC. The chain links TRBV3-1 (or the pseudogene TRBV3-2) to TRBJ2-7, with 14 bases matching TRBD2. This CDR3 is 15 amino acids long. Trimming at V came to 4 bases and at J to 3 bases, leaving 2 bases not matched to a gene. The germline V gene has CDR1 LGHDT and CDR2 YNNKEL (reference sequence).

V gene TRBV7-2 combines with J gene TRBJ2-1; D unresolved. The V gene's germline CDR1 is SGHTA and CDR2 FQGNSA. The CDR3 has 14 amino acids. V was shortened by 1 base and J by 8 bases, with 12 bases between the two germline ends. As DNA, the CDR3 is TGTGCCAGCAGCTTAGTTCCGAGAAGGGATGAGCAGTTCTTC. Amino acids: CASSLVPRRDEQFF.

The chain couples TRBV9 to TRBJ2-7; 7 bases agree with TRBD1. CDR1 is SGDLS and CDR2 is YYNGEE in the germline V gene. CDR3 size: 14 residues. The trim removed 3 bases at V and 5 bases at J, leaving 8 bases unmatched. In DNA, the CDR3 is TGTGCCAGCAGCGCGTCCCGAGGGGGCCACGAGCAGTACTTC. This encodes CASSASRGGHEQYF.

CDR3 loop: CASSLGQAYGYTF. CDR3 bases: TGTGCCAGCAGTTTAGGGCAGGCGTATGGCTACACCTTC. The gene calls are TRBV27 and TRBJ1-2; D is uncertain. Looked up from germline, CDR1 is MNHEY and CDR2 is SMNVEV (reference sequence). The CDR3 contains 13 residues. V gave up 2 bases and J gave up 5 bases, with 9 bases separating them.

The chain recombines TRBV27 with TRBJ1-2, with D perhaps matching TRBD1 (5 bases). V gave up 6 bases and J gave up 7 bases, with 12 bases separating them. Germline V gene sequence: CDR1 MNHEY, CDR2 SMNVEV (reference sequence). This CDR3 region has 12 residues. CDR3 amino acids: CASSGHAGGYTF. As DNA, the CDR3 is TGTGCCAGCAGCGGACACGCCGGTGGCTACACCTTC.

The chain joins TRBV4-3 to TRBJ1-4; D remains unclear. Trimming left V 4 bases short and J 5 bases short, with 17 bases between. The germline CDR1 and CDR2 sequences are LGHNA and YSLEER. There are 16 residues in the CDR3. The CDR3 sequence is CASSRRLLGGNEKLFF. CDR3 in DNA: TGCGCCAGCAGCCGCCGGTTATTGGGTGGCAATGAAAAACTGTTTTTT.

The rearrangement joins TRBV27 to TRBJ2-5; D remains ambiguous. The germline V gene has CDR1 MNHEY and CDR2 SMNVEV (reference sequence). This CDR3 has 10 amino acids. The V and J ends lost 2 bases and 7 bases respectively, with 2 bases between them. CDR3: CASSLVTQYF. Here the CDR3 DNA reads TGTGCCAGCAGTTTAGTGACCCAGTACTTC.

This chain connects TRBV5-1 to TRBJ1-5; D is uncertain. The V end lost 4 bases, the J end lost 0 bases, and 11 bases lay between the germline ends. Germline lookup yields CDR1 SGHRS and CDR2 YFSETQ. The CDR3 runs 15 residues. The CDR3 nucleotides read TGCGCCAGCAGCAGAGAACCCAATAGCAATCAGCCCCAGCATTTT. The encoded protein is CASSREPNSNQPQHF. Filled out from reference TRBV5-1 and TRBJ1-5, the complete variable domain reads KAGVTQTPRYLIKTRGQQVTLSCSPISGHRSVSWYQQTPGQGLQFLFEYFSETQRNKGNFPGRFSGRQFSNSRSEMNVSTLELGDSALYLCASSREPNSNQPQHFGDGTRLSIL.

V gene TRBV5-1 combines with J gene TRBJ1-4; tentatively, D is TRBD1 (6 bases). This CDR3 has 16 amino acids. Trimming left V 2 bases short and J 6 bases short, with 17 bases between. Germline-derived CDR1 and CDR2 are SGHRS and YFSETQ. CDR3 region: CASSFGFGGRDEKLFF. In DNA form, the CDR3 reads TGCGCCAGCAGCTTTGGGTTCGGGGGGCGAGATGAAAAACTGTTTTTT.

The chain has TRBV3-1 (or the pseudogene TRBV3-2) and TRBJ1-2, with D maybe TRBD1 (6 bases). The CDR3 sequence is 13 residues long. Germline CDR1 and CDR2: LGHDT and YNNKEL (reference sequence). Trimming took 4 bases from V and 6 from J, leaving 12 bases between them. The CDR3 bases are TGTGCCAGCAGCCCGTCAACAGGGAATGGCTACACCTTC. Its protein is CASSPSTGNGYTF.

The V call is TRBV28, the J call TRBJ2-7; a weak D match, TRBD2 (6 bases). Germline CDR1 and CDR2: MDHEN and SYDVKM. The CDR3 is made up of 15 amino acids. V gave up 1 base and J gave up 3 bases, with 13 bases separating them. CDR3 in amino acids: CASSLFGLLHYEQYF. Here the CDR3 DNA reads TGTGCCAGCAGTTTATTCGGACTACTACACTACGAGCAGTACTTC.

The chain has TRBV9 and TRBJ2-1; TRBD1 might be the D (5 bases). V lost 0 bases to trimming and J lost 5 bases, with 15 bases between them. CDR3 length equals 16 residues. The germline gives CDR1 SGDLS, CDR2 YYNGEE. CDR3 sequence: CASSVVAGKGHNEQFF. The DNA of the CDR3 is TGTGCCAGCAGCGTAGTGGCAGGGAAGGGCCACAATGAGCAGTTCTTC.

The chain uses TRBV7-8 and TRBJ1-2, with 11 bases identical to TRBD1. The CDR3 sequence is 18 residues long. CDR1 is SGHVS, CDR2 FQNEAQ, per germline. V lost 1 base to trimming and J lost 4 bases; unmatched junction nucleotides: 11. CDR3 sequence: CASSLGRKPGQGVYGYTF. CDR3 in DNA: TGTGCCAGCAGCTTAGGGAGGAAGCCGGGACAGGGGGTCTATGGCTACACCTTC.

The chain joins TRBV11-3 to TRBJ2-3; D not certain. The V gene lost 5 bases and the J gene lost 0 bases, with 9 bases spanning the gap. This CDR3 region has 14 residues. The germline gives CDR1 SGHNT, CDR2 YENEEA. The CDR3 loop is CASSASSSTDTQYF. The CDR3, as DNA: TGTGCCAGCAGCGCTTCAAGCAGCACAGATACGCAGTATTTT.

The V and J genes are TRBV5-6 and TRBJ1-1; TRBD1 aligns across 9 bases. V was clipped by 4 bases and J by 8 bases; unmatched bases: 0. CDR1 SGHDT and CDR2 YYEEEE come from the germline V gene. CDR3 length: 11 residues. CDR3 DNA sequence: TGTGCCAGCAGCGACAGGGGGGAAGCTTTCTTT. This gives the protein CASSDRGEAFF.